The 19 T cell receptor beta chains below all came from one sample that was sequenced in a study of early T cells in non-severe SARS-CoV-2 infection. TCRdb used MiXCR to reprocess the 5' RACE reads, holding one entry per CDR3 protein. Of tens of thousands of distinct CDR3 sequences in the sample, around 5.4% were seen once. Sequencing was performed on whole blood. These TCRs come from an adult who was a healthcare worker with PCR-confirmed SARS-CoV-2 infection or an uninfected control (not recorded which).

The sample holds one count of this clonotype. The chain is built from TRBV2 and TRBJ1-1, with D hard to call. V was pared by 6 bases and J by 0 bases, with 8 bases between. Germline assignment: CDR1 SNHLY and CDR2 FYNNEI. The CDR3 extends over 13 amino acids. CDR3: CASRGGLNTEAFF. CDR3 in DNA: TGTGCCAGCAGGGGCGGGTTGAACACTGAAGCTTTCTTT.

This clonotype was detected ten times or more. This chain connects TRBV28 to TRBJ2-4; D call uncertain. Trimming removed 2 bases at V and 5 bases at J, with 4 bases between. In germline, CDR1 is MDHEN, CDR2 SYDVKM. This CDR3 is 12 amino acids long. The CDR3 here is CASSLQQNIQYF. CDR3 in DNA: TGTGCCAGCAGTTTACAGCAAAACATTCAGTACTTC.

By sample fraction, this clonotype is medium-sized. As DNA, the CDR3 is TGTGCCAGCAGTAAAAGCGTGCAAGAGACCCAGTACTTC. Amino acid sequence: CASSKSVQETQYF. The V gene is TRBV3-1, the J gene TRBJ2-5; no clear D. V was cut by 6 bases and J by 2 bases, with 10 bases left in between. Germline values: CDR1 LGHDT, CDR2 YNNKEL (reference sequence). The CDR3 is 13 amino acids.

This clonotype showed up many times. The chain carries TRBV18 and TRBJ2-3; 7 bases match TRBD1. Germline V gene sequence: CDR1 KGHSH, CDR2 LQKENI. The J segment lost 4 bases and the V segment lost 5 bases, leaving 6 bases of the junction unmatched. The CDR3 length is 14 residues. CDR3 residues: CASSTSQGADTQYF. CDR3 coding DNA: TGTGCCAGCTCAACGTCGCAGGGGGCAGATACGCAGTATTTT.

Comment on this clonotype: A much bigger clone sits one base away, suggesting this may be a read error. The chain employs TRBV29-1 and TRBJ2-7; either TRBD1 or TRBD2 may fit D (5 bases each). This CDR3 is built from 14 residues. The V gene's germline CDR1 is SQVTM and CDR2 ANQGSEA. CDR3 DNA sequence: TGCTGCGTTGCCTGGGACGGCCTCTCCTACGAGCAGTACTTC. As protein: CCVAWDGLSYEQYF.

This clonotype was seen repeatedly, ten times or more. The gene calls are TRBV7-9 and TRBJ2-2, with 10 nucleotides matching TRBD2. This CDR3 spans 16 amino acids. CDR1 is SEHNR and CDR2 is FQNEAQ in the germline V gene (reference sequence). After removal of 3 bases from V and 7 bases from J, the junction contained 8 bases not matched to a gene. CDR3 in amino acids: CASSFRLAGVHGELFF. For the CDR3, the DNA is TGTGCCAGCAGCTTTCGGCTAGCGGGAGTCCACGGGGAGCTGTTTTTT.

This clonotype was seen many times. The chain combines TRBV5-1 with TRBJ2-3; 9 bases are a match to TRBD2. Losses at the gene ends were 1 base for V and 4 bases for J; bases not matched to a gene: 1. The germline CDR1 and CDR2 sequences are SGHRS and YFSETQ. The CDR3 totals 14 residues. The CDR3 loop is CASSLTSGSDTQYF. For the CDR3, the DNA is TGCGCCAGCAGCTTGACTAGCGGGTCAGATACGCAGTATTTT.

This clonotype was seen only a few times. The chain is built from TRBV24-1 and TRBJ2-3; possibly TRBD1 for D (6 bases). The CDR3 runs to 13 residues. The germline V and J ends were trimmed by 7 bases and 5 bases, with 12 bases remaining between them. Germline V CDR1 and CDR2: KGHDR, SFDVKD. As DNA, the CDR3 is TGTGCCACCAGACAGGGTGGTGGAGATACGCAGTATTTT. Its protein is CATRQGGGDTQYF.

The chain has TRBV7-9 and TRBJ2-3; D unresolved. Germline lookup yields CDR1 SEHNR and CDR2 FQNEAQ (reference sequence). The length of the CDR3 is 12 residues. Trimming left V 5 bases short and J 1 base short, with 4 bases between. CDR3 in DNA: TGTGCCAGCAGCGGGGGCACAGATACGCAGTATTTT. This encodes CASSGGTDTQYF.

This clonotype was observed at least ten times. This rearrangement joins TRBV12-3 or TRBV12-4 to TRBJ2-3, with D possibly called TRBD1 or TRBD2 (6 bases each). V was cut by 5 bases and J by 4 bases, with 16 bases left in between. This CDR3 is built from 15 residues. CDR3 nucleotides: TGTGCCAGCAGTGGCCGTCCTAGGGGGGCAGATACGCAGTATTTT. Protein product: CASSGRPRGADTQYF.

The rearrangement uses TRBV18 and TRBJ2-5; 9 bases map to TRBD1. The germline CDR1 and CDR2 sequences are KGHSH and LQKENI. The CDR3 length is 13 residues. Trimming took 6 bases from V and 2 from J; bases not matched to a gene: 1. For the CDR3, the DNA is TGTGCCAGCTCCGGGACAGGGCAAGAGACCCAGTACTTC. The encoded protein is CASSGTGQETQYF. The full variable domain, rest sourced from reference TRBV18 and TRBJ2-5, is NAGVMQNPRHLVRRRGQEARLRCSPMKGHSHVYWYRQLPEEGLKFMVYLQKENIIDESGMPKERFSAEFPKEGPSILRIQQVVRGDSAAYFCASSGTGQETQYFGPGTRLLVL.

By frequency in the sample, this clonotype is medium-sized (0.01 to 0.1%). The J gene is TRBJ2-7, the V gene TRBV12-3 or TRBV12-4; 7 positions agree with TRBD1. The CDR3 consists of 14 residues. V trimming: 4 bases; J trimming: 2 bases; junction bases outside the gene matches: 5. The CDR3 sequence is CASSSPGTAYEQYF. Written as DNA, the CDR3 is TGTGCCAGCAGTTCCCCCGGGACAGCCTACGAGCAGTACTTC.

This clonotype was seen ten or more times. The V call is TRBV28, the J call TRBJ2-7; 10 nucleotides line up with TRBD2. V lost 3 bases, J lost 4 bases, and 15 bases stayed unmatched. Per the germline V gene, CDR1 is MDHEN and CDR2 is SYDVKM. The CDR3 has 18 residues. This CDR3 reads CASSFQGSSGRAMYEQYF. The DNA for the CDR3 is TGTGCCAGCAGTTTTCAGGGGTCCAGCGGGAGGGCCATGTACGAGCAGTACTTC.

This clonotype was detected many times. The genes are TRBV6-6 and TRBJ2-7; 9 bases match TRBD1. The CDR3 totals 17 residues. The V segment lost 5 bases and the J segment 5 bases; nucleotides outside the gene matches: 16. CDR1 and CDR2 (germline): MNHNY, SVGAGI (reference sequence). This chain's CDR3 is CASSPGQGHHWSHEQYF. The CDR3 bases are TGTGCCAGCAGTCCGGGACAGGGCCACCACTGGTCCCACGAGCAGTACTTC.

This clonotype was recorded at least ten times. This chain uses TRBV10-3 with TRBJ2-7; TRBD2 matches at 7 bases. CDR1 is ENHRY and CDR2 is SYGVKD in the germline V gene. The CDR3 is 14 residues long. V lost 7 bases to trimming and J lost 5 bases; unmatched junction nucleotides: 11. The CDR3 coding sequence is TGTGCCATCATGGGAGGGGATAAGAGTAACGAGCAGTACTTC. Its protein is CAIMGGDKSNEQYF.

This clonotype was recorded a few times. The V call is TRBV13, the J call TRBJ2-3, with D uncertain. V lost 0 bases to trimming and J lost 4 bases, with 2 bases between them. CDR1 is PRHDT and CDR2 is FYEKMQ in the germline V gene (reference sequence). The CDR3 sequence is 12 residues long. As DNA, the CDR3 is TGTGCCAGCAGCTTAGGGCCAGATACGCAGTATTTT. Protein product: CASSLGPDTQYF.

This clonotype was counted at least ten times. The chain has TRBV20-1 and TRBJ2-7; a possible D gene is TRBD1 (6 bases). V was cut by 1 base and J by 2 bases, with 12 bases left in between. Germline CDR1 reads DFQATT; CDR2 reads SNEGSKA (reference sequence). This CDR3 region has 14 residues. CDR3 sequence reads: CSARGDKLTYEQYF. The CDR3 DNA follows: TGCAGTGCTAGAGGGGACAAGCTAACCTACGAGCAGTACTTC.

This clonotype was picked up many times. The chain recombines TRBV6-5 with TRBJ2-1, with D hard to call. Germline V CDR1 and CDR2: MNHEY, SVGAGI. The CDR3 is 17 residues long. Trimming stripped 0 bases from V and 0 bases from J, with 12 bases between. For the CDR3, the DNA is TGTGCCAGCAGTTACTCGGGCGTCCCACTCTCCTACAATGAGCAGTTCTTC. Translation gives CASSYSGVPLSYNEQFF.

This clonotype showed up many times. This rearrangement joins TRBV28 to TRBJ1-2, with D hard to call. CDR3 length: 12 residues. V lost 3 bases, J lost 4 bases, and 6 bases lay in between. Germline V gene sequence: CDR1 MDHEN, CDR2 SYDVKM. CDR3 amino acids: CASSFMRYGYTF. The CDR3 region has the DNA TGTGCCAGCAGTTTCATGCGCTATGGCTACACCTTC.